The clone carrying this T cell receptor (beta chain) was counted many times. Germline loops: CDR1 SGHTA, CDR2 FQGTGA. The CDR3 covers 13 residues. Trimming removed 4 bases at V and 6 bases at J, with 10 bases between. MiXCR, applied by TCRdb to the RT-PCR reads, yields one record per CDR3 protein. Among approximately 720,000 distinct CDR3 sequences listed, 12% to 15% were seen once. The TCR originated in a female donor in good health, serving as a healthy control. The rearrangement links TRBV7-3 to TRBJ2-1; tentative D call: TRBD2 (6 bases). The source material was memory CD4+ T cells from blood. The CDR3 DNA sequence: TGTGCCAGCAGCTCCAGCGGGTTCAATGAGCAGTTCTTC. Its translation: CASSSSGFNEQFF.